These T cell receptor beta chains were read from a single sample in a study of blood T cell repertoires in COVID-19. Using immunoSEQ multiplex PCR, the repertoire was profiled, and TCRdb retains in-frame clones only, with some absent. The profile covers some 120,000 clones, with around 83% appearing a single time and roughly 15% taken by the ten largest. The sample consisted of peripheral blood. The receptor set was obtained from a woman aged 45-59 years with acute or convalescent COVID-19. CDR3s include the opening cysteine and the closing phenylalanine or tryptophan. Each record gives: V gene, D gene, J gene, clone size, CDR3 protein, CDR3 DNA. D genes are given only for firm matches. A clone size is listed for some rows: how often the clone was seen (once, few, many), or a class if it is expanded.

V gene: TRBV29-1
D gene: TRBD2
J gene: TRBJ2-3
clone size: -
CDR3 protein: CSVGRGGASLTDTQYF
CDR3 DNA: TGCAGCGTTGGCCGCGGGGGGGCCTCTTTAACAGATACGCAGTATTTT

V gene: TRBV4-1
D gene: -
J gene: TRBJ1-5
clone size: -
CDR3 protein: CASSQDSDQPQHF
CDR3 DNA: TGCGCCAGCAGCCAAGATTCGGATCAGCCCCAGCATTTT

V gene: TRBV18
D gene: -
J gene: TRBJ1-1
clone size: -
CDR3 protein: CASSPPEGGLNTEAFF
CDR3 DNA: TGTGCCAGCTCACCACCGGAGGGGGGGCTAAACACTGAAGCTTTCTTT

V gene: TRBV12-3/TRBV12-4
D gene: -
J gene: TRBJ2-4
clone size: -
CDR3 protein: CASTTGGTNIQYF
CDR3 DNA: TGTGCCAGCACCACTGGGGGCACGAACATTCAGTACTTC

V gene: TRBV19
D gene: TRBD1
J gene: TRBJ1-2
clone size: -
CDR3 protein: CASSLRTGGNYGYTF
CDR3 DNA: TGTGCCAGTAGCCTCCGGACAGGGGGTAACTATGGCTACACCTTC

V gene: TRBV30
D gene: TRBD1
J gene: TRBJ1-1
clone size: -
CDR3 protein: CAWGTGSITEAFF
CDR3 DNA: TGTGCCTGGGGGACAGGGAGCATCACTGAAGCTTTCTTT

V gene: TRBV10-3
D gene: -
J gene: TRBJ2-1
clone size: -
CDR3 protein: CAISATGPLYNEQFF
CDR3 DNA: TGTGCCATCAGTGCGACAGGTCCTCTTTACAATGAGCAGTTCTTC

V gene: TRBV6-5
D gene: TRBD1
J gene: TRBJ1-6
clone size: -
CDR3 protein: CASSYSPGQGAQPLHF
CDR3 DNA: TGTGCCAGCAGTTACTCGCCAGGACAGGGGGCGCAACCCCTCCACTTT

V gene: TRBV18
D gene: -
J gene: TRBJ2-3
clone size: -
CDR3 protein: CASSGLGANTDTQYF
CDR3 DNA: TGTGCCAGCTCAGGGCTGGGGGCGAACACAGATACGCAGTATTTT

V gene: TRBV5-1
D gene: TRBD2
J gene: TRBJ2-3
clone size: -
CDR3 protein: CASQLAGSTDTQYF
CDR3 DNA: TGCGCCAGCCAGTTAGCGGGGAGCACAGATACGCAGTATTTT

V gene: TRBV5-1
D gene: -
J gene: TRBJ1-6
clone size: -
CDR3 protein: CASSLLGHSYSPLHF
CDR3 DNA: TGCGCCAGCAGCTTGCTGGGACACTCTTATTCACCCCTCCACTTT

V gene: TRBV5-1
D gene: -
J gene: TRBJ2-7
clone size: -
CDR3 protein: CASSLDAAYEQYF
CDR3 DNA: TGCGCCAGCAGCCTGGACGCAGCCTACGAGCAGTACTTC

V gene: TRBV6-5
D gene: -
J gene: TRBJ2-1
clone size: -
CDR3 protein: CASRPGGLGGDEQFF
CDR3 DNA: TGTGCCAGCCGACCCGGGGGCTTGGGAGGGGATGAGCAGTTCTTC

V gene: TRBV14
D gene: -
J gene: TRBJ1-5
clone size: -
CDR3 protein: CASSLRNQPQHF
CDR3 DNA: TGTGCCAGCAGCCTGAGGAATCAGCCCCAGCATTTT

V gene: TRBV20-1
D gene: -
J gene: TRBJ1-5
clone size: -
CDR3 protein: CSCWGDQPQHF
CDR3 DNA: TGCAGTTGCTGGGGGGATCAGCCCCAGCATTTT

V gene: TRBV5-8
D gene: TRBD1
J gene: TRBJ1-6
clone size: once
CDR3 protein: CASSLGTGRGSSPLHF
CDR3 DNA: TGTGCCAGCAGCTTGGGGACAGGACGAGGTAGTTCACCCCTCCACTTT

V gene: TRBV7-2
D gene: TRBD1
J gene: TRBJ1-5
clone size: -
CDR3 protein: CASRLGGSGQPQHF
CDR3 DNA: TGTGCCAGCAGATTAGGGGGCTCAGGGCAGCCCCAGCATTTT